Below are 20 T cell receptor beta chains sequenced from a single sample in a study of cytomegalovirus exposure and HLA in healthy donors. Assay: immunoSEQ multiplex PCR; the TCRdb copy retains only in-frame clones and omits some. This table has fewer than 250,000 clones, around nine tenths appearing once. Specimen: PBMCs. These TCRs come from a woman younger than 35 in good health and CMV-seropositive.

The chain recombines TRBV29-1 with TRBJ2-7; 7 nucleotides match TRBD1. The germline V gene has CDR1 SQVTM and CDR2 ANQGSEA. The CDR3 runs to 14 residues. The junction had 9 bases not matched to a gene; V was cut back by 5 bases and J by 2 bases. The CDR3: CSVKSYRGPYEQYF. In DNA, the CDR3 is TGCAGCGTTAAATCCTACAGGGGACCCTACGAGCAGTACTTC.

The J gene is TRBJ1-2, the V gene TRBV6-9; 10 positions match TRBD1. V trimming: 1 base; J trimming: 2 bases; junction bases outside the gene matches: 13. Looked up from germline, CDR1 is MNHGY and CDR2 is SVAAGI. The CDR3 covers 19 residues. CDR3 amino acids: CASSYFSIQTGGFNYGYTF. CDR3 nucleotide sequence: TGTGCCAGCAGTTATTTCTCAATTCAGACAGGGGGCTTCAACTATGGCTACACCTTC.

Here the CDR3 DNA reads TGTGCCTGGAGTAAGACAGGGGCTCTTTACGAGCAGTACTTC. Translated: CAWSKTGALYEQYF. The chain recombines TRBV30 with TRBJ2-7; 8 bases line up with TRBD1. CDR3 length: 14 residues. The germline gives CDR1 GTSNPN, CDR2 SVGIG (reference sequence). Trimming at V came to 2 bases and at J to 4 bases, leaving 7 bases not matched to a gene.

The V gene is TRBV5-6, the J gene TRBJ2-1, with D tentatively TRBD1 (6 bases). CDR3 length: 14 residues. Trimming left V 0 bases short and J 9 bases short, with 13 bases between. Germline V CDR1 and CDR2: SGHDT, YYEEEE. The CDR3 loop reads CASSLVLLDSEQFF. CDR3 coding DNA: TGTGCCAGCAGCTTGGTCCTACTGGACAGTGAGCAGTTCTTC.

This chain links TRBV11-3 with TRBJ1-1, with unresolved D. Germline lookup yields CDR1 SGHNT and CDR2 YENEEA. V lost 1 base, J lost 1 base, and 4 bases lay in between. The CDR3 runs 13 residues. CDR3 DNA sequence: TGTGCCAGCAGCTTAGCAGAGAACACTGAAGCTTTCTTT. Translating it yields CASSLAENTEAFF.

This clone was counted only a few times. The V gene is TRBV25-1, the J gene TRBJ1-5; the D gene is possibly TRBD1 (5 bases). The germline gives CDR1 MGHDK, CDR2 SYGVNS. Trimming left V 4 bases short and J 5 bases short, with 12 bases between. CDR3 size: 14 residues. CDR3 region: CASSGPRVDQPQHF. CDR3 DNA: TGTGCCAGCAGTGGCCCCAGGGTTGATCAGCCCCAGCATTTT.

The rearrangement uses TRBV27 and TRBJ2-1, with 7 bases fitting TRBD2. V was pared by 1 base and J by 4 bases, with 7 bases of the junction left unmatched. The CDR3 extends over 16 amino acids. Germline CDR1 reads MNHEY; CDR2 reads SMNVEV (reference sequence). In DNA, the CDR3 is TGTGCCAGCAGTTTATTCTACGGGAGGAGTTACAATGAGCAGTTCTTC. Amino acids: CASSLFYGRSYNEQFF.

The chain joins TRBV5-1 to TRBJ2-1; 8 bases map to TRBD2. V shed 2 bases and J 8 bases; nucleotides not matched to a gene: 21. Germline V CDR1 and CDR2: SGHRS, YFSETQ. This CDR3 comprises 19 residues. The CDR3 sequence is CASSFPTGGGGASTHEQFF. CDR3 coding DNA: TGCGCCAGCAGCTTTCCCACCGGGGGGGGTGGTGCTAGCACCCATGAGCAGTTCTTC.

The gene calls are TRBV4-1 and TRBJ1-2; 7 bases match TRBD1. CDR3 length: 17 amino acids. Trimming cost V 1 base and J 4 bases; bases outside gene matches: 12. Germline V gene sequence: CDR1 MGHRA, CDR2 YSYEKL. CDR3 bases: TGCGCCAGCAGCCAAGTTTGGGACAGTACGGACAGCTATGGCTACACCTTC. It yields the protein CASSQVWDSTDSYGYTF.

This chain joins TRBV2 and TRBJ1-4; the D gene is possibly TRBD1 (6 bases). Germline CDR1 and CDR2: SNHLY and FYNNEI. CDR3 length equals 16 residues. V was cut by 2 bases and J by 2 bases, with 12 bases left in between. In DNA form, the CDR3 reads TGTGCCAGCAGTGAAACTTGGACAGCTACTAATGAAAAACTGTTTTTT. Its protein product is CASSETWTATNEKLFF.

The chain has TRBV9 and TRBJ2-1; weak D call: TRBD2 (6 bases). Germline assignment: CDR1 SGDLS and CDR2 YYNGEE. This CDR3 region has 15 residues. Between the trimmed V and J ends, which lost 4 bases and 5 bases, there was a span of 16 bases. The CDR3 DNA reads TGTGCCAGCAGCCCGGCTAGCGATCCTAACAATGAGCAGTTCTTC. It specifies CASSPASDPNNEQFF.

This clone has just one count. CDR3 sequence reads: CASSFNYFLENPDTQYF. In DNA, the CDR3 is TGTGCCAGCAGCTTTAATTACTTTTTAGAGAATCCAGATACGCAGTATTTT. The chain combines TRBV11-2 with TRBJ2-3; no clear D gene. CDR1 and CDR2 from the germline V gene are SGHAT and FQNNGV. V shed 3 bases and J shed 4 bases, with 20 bases lying between them. The CDR3 has 17 amino acids.

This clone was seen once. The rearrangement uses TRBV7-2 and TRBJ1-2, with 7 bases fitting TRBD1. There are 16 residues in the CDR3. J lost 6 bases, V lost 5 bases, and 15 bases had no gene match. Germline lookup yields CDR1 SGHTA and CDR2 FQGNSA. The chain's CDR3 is CASSLRRDSRIDGYTF. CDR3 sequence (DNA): TGTGCCAGCAGCCTCCGCCGGGACAGTCGAATTGATGGCTACACCTTC.

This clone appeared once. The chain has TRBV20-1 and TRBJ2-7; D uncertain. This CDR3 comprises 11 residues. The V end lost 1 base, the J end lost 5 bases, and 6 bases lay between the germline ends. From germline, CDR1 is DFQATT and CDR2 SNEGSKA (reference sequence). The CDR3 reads CSARVIDEQYF. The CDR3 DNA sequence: TGCAGTGCTAGAGTAATCGACGAGCAGTACTTC.

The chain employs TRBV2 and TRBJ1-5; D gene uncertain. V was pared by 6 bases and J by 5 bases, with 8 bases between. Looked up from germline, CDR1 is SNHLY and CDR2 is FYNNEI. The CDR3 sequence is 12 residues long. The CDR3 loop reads CASRAGDQPQHF. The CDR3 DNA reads TGTGCCAGCAGGGCCGGGGATCAGCCCCAGCATTTT. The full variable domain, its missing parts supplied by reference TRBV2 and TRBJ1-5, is EPEVTQTPSHQVTQMGQEVILRCVPISNHLYFYWYRQILGQKVEFLVSFYNNEISEKSEIFDDQFSVERPDGSNFTLKIRSTKLEDSAMYFCASRAGDQPQHFGDGTRLSIL.

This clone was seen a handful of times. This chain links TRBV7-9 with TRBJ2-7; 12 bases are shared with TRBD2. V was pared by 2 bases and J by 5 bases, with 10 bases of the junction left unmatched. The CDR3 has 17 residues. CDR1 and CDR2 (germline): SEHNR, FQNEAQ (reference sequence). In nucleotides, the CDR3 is TGTGCCAGCAGCTTACCCCCCGGGACTAGCGGGTTCGACGAGCAGTACTTC. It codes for CASSLPPGTSGFDEQYF.

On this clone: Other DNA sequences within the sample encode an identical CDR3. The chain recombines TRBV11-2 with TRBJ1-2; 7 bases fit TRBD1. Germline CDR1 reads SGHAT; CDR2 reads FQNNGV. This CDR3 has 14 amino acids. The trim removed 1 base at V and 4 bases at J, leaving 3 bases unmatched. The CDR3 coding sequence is TGTGCCAGCAGCTTAGGAGGGGGCGGCTATGGCTACACCTTC. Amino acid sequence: CASSLGGGGYGYTF.

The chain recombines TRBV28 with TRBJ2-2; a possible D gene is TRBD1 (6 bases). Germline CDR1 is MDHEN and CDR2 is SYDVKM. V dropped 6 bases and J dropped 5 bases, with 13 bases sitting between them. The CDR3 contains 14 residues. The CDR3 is CASRPGHRTGELFF. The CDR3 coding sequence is TGTGCCAGCAGGCCGGGACACCGAACCGGGGAGCTGTTTTTT.

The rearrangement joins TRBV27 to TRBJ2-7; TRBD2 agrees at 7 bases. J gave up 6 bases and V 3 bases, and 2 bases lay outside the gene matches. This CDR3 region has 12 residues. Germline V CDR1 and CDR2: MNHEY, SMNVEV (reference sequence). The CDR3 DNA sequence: TGTGCCAGCAGTTTGGGAGGGAGCGAGCAGTACTTC. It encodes CASSLGGSEQYF.

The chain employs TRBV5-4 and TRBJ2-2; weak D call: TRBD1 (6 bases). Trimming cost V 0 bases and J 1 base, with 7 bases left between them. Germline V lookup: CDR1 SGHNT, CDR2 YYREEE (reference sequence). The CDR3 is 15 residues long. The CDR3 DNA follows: TGTGCCAGCAGCTTGGGCAGGGGGAACACCGGGGAGCTGTTTTTT. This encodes CASSLGRGNTGELFF.